The T cell receptor beta chain under discussion was sequenced for a study of cytomegalovirus exposure and HLA in healthy donors. The study, taken as a whole, reports: V segments that were indistinguishable, TRBV6-2 and TRBV6-3 among them, were omitted from analysis. CMV serostatus alone was available as immune exposure information. In a later analysis, specific HLA alleles were associated with around 17,000 TCR beta sequences at a 0.05 false discovery rate.

60 Vbeta and 13 Jbeta primers were used in PCR. Sequenced by immunoSEQ multiplex PCR; TCRdb stores in-frame clones only, minus some. The sample carries 200,000 to 250,000 clones, about 79% recorded once. V lost 5 bases to trimming and J lost 2 bases, with 12 bases between them. Germline V gene data show CDR1 as SGHTA and CDR2 as FQGNSA. The CDR3 consists of 14 residues. Concerning this clone itself: As yet, its antigen is unknown.

The sequencing sample was made of PBMCs. The sequence derives from a man between 18 and 29 years old in good health and CMV-seronegative. This chain uses TRBV7-2 with TRBJ2-5, with D perhaps TRBD1 (6 bases). CDR3 bases: TGTGCCAGCAGCCCCGGGACACAGCAAGAGACCCAGTACTTC. This encodes CASSPGTQQETQYF.